These 5 T cell receptor beta chains originate from one sample sequenced in a study of T cell clonality in common variable immunodeficiency. The data were produced by immunoSEQ multiplex PCR, yet TCRdb's version contains in-frame clones alone and is incomplete. The data show over 35,000 clones, none appearing only once, with approximately 9.8% held by the ten largest. The source material was peripheral blood mononuclear cells. These receptor sequences come from a person aged 18 to 69 in good health.

This clone was counted at least ten times. The read comes to an end 3 residues before the CDR3 does, leaving the germline J gene to fill in the end. The chain employs TRBV19 and TRBJ2-3, with TRBD2 matching over 9 bases. Germline assignment: CDR1 LNHDA and CDR2 SQIVND (reference sequence). V lost 3 bases, J lost 4 bases, and 5 bases stayed unmatched. The CDR3 totals 15 residues. The sequenced part of the CDR3 DNA is TGTGCCAGTAGTATCGTAGCGGGAGTACCAGATACG. Amino acid sequence: CASSIVAGVPDT. The complete CDR3 reads CASSIVAGVPDTQYF.

The table lists this clone with many counts. The CDR3 end is not reached by the read, which stops 3 residues before it; the germline J gene fills it in. This chain joins TRBV7-2 and TRBJ2-7; the D gene is possibly TRBD2 (5 bases). The CDR3 consists of 12 residues. Germline V gene lookup returns CDR1 SGHTA and CDR2 FQGNSA. V dropped 7 bases and J dropped 5 bases, with 12 bases sitting between them. The CDR3 loop reads CASINYGDEQYF. CDR3 bases read: TGTGCCAGCATCAACTACGGGGACGAG.

This clone has at least ten counts. From the germline J gene comes the end of the CDR3, since the read stops 3 residues before it. This sequence joins TRBV20-1 and TRBJ2-7; no clear D gene. The CDR3 sequence is 14 residues long. Between the trimmed V and J ends, which lost 3 bases and 0 bases, there was a span of 12 bases. CDR1 is DFQATT and CDR2 is SNEGSKA in the germline V gene (reference sequence). The sequenced part of the CDR3 DNA is TGCAGTGCTAGGAGGCCTTTGAGCTCCTACGAG. Its translation is CSARRPLSSYE. The whole CDR3 is CSARRPLSSYEQYF.

At least ten counts were recorded for this clone. The read finishes 3 residues shy of the CDR3 end, and the germline J gene is used to complete it. The chain is built from TRBV6-2 or TRBV6-3 and TRBJ1-5; TRBD1 aligns across 8 bases. Trimming took 5 bases from V and 8 from J; bases not matched to a gene: 8. This CDR3 spans 14 amino acids. Per germline, CDR1 MNHEY and CDR2 SVGEGT. CDR3 residues: CASSPRTGMEPQHF. The CDR3 DNA, read in part, is TGTGCCAGCAGTCCCCGGACAGGGATGGAGCCC.

This clone came up many times. The CDR3 end falls 3 residues outside the read, so it is completed with the germline J gene. The genes are TRBV5-1 and TRBJ2-1, with TRBD2 matching 9 bases. CDR3 size: 16 residues. The V segment lost 2 bases and the J segment 4 bases; nucleotides outside the gene matches: 7. Germline V gives CDR1 SGHRS, CDR2 YFSETQ. The sequenced part of the CDR3 DNA is TGCGCCAGCAGCTTAAGTAGCGGGAGCCGATACAATGAG. Its translation: CASSLSSGSRYNE. Given in full, the CDR3 is CASSLSSGSRYNEQFF. Full variable domain (missing parts from reference TRBV5-1 and TRBJ2-1): KAGVTQTPRYLIKTRGQQVTLSCSPISGHRSVSWYQQTPGQGLQFLFEYFSETQRNKGNFPGRFSGRQFSNSRSEMNVSTLELGDSALYLCASSLSSGSRYNEQFFGPGTRLTVL.